This T cell receptor beta chain emerged from a study of blood T cell repertoires in COVID-19. Study background: Material from acute and convalescent COVID-19 was sourced from the United States, Italy and Spain. T cells, B-cell-depleted T cells, or PBMCs provided the cDNA or gDNA that served as material.

This CDR3 comprises 11 residues. The V segment lost 6 bases and the J segment 7 bases; nucleotides outside the gene matches: 2. Germline loops: CDR1 MNHEY, CDR2 SVGAGI. As processed by the authors: Reference gene primer amplification yielded estimated nucleated cell counts. Profiled with immunoSEQ multiplex PCR; TCRdb holds only in-frame clones, not every one. V and J calls and clone size come straight from that table; D and trimming were deduced from the DNA. The sample lists 100,000 to 110,000 clones, approximately 91% seen once, with roughly 2.1% in the top ten. The origin of this receptor is a man over 45 with active COVID-19. The material sequenced was peripheral blood. V is TRBV6-5 and J is TRBJ1-1, with 7 bases matching TRBD1. CDR3 amino acids: CASRRQGEAFF. For the CDR3, the DNA is TGTGCCAGCAGGCGACAGGGTGAAGCTTTCTTT.